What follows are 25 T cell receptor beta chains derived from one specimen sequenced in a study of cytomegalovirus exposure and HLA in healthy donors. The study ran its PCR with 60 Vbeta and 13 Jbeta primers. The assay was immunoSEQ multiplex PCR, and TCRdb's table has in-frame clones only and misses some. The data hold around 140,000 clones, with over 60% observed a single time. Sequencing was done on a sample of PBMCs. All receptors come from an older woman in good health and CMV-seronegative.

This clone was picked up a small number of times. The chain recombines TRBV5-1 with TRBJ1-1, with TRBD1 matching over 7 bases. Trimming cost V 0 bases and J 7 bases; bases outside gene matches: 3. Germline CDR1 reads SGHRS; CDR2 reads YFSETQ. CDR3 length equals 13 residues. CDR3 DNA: TGCGCCAGCAGCTTGGGACAGGGTATTGAAGCTTTCTTT. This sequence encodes CASSLGQGIEAFF. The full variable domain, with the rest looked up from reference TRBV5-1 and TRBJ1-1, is KAGVTQTPRYLIKTRGQQVTLSCSPISGHRSVSWYQQTPGQGLQFLFEYFSETQRNKGNFPGRFSGRQFSNSRSEMNVSTLELGDSALYLCASSLGQGIEAFFGQGTRLTVV.

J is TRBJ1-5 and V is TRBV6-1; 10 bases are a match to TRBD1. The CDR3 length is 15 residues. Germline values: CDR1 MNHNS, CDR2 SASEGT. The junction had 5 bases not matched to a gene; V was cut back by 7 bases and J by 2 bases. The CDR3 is CASTAGTGGNQPQHF. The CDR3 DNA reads TGTGCCAGCACCGCCGGGACAGGGGGCAATCAGCCCCAGCATTTT.

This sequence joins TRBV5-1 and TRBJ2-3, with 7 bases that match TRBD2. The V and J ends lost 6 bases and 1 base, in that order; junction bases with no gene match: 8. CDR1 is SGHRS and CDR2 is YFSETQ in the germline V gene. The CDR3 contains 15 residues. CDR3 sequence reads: CASTAAGLGTDTQYF. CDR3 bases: TGCGCCAGCACCGCAGCGGGGCTGGGCACAGATACGCAGTATTTT.

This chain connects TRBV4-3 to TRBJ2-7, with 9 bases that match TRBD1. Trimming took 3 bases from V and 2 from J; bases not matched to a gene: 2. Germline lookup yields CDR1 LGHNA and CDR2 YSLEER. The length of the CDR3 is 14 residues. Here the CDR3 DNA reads TGCGCCAGCAGCCAGAGACAGGGGGCCTACGAGCAGTACTTC. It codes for CASSQRQGAYEQYF.

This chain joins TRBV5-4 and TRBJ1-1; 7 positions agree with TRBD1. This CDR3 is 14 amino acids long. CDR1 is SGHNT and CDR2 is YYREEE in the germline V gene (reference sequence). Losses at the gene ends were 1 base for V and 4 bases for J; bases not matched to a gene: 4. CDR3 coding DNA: TGTGCCAGCAGCTTGCCCTCAGGGGGCACTGAAGCTTTCTTT. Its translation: CASSLPSGGTEAFF.

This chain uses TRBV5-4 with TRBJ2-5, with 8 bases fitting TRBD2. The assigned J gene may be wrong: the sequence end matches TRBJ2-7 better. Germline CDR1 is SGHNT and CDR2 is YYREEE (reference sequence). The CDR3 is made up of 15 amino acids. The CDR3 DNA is TGTGCCAGCAGCTTGAGTGCGGGGGGCGGCGACGAGCAGTACTTC. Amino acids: CASSLSAGGGDEQYF.

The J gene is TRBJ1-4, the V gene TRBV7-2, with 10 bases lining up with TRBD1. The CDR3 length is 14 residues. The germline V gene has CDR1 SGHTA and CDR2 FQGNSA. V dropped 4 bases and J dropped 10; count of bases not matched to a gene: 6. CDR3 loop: CASSSRQGAGKLFF. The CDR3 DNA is TGTGCCAGCAGCTCCCGACAGGGGGCTGGAAAACTGTTTTTT.

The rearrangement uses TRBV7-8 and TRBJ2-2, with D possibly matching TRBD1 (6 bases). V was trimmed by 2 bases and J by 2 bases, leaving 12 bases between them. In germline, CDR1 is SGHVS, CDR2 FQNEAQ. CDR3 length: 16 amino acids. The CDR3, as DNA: TGTGCCAGCAGCTTATACGCAGGGGCTAACACCGGGGAGCTGTTTTTT. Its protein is CASSLYAGANTGELFF.

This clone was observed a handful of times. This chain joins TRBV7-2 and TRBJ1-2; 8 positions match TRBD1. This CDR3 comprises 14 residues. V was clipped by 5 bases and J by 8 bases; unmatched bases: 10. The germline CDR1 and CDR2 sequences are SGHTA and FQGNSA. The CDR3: CASSQDRVSFGYTF. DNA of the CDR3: TGTGCCAGCAGCCAGGACAGGGTATCGTTCGGCTACACCTTC.

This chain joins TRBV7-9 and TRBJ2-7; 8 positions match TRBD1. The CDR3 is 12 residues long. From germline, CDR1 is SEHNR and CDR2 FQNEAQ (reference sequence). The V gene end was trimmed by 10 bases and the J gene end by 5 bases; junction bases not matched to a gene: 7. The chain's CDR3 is CATMDRVNEQYF. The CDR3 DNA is TGTGCCACCATGGACAGGGTCAACGAGCAGTACTTC. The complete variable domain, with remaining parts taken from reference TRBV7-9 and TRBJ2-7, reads DTGVSQNPRHKITKRGQNVTFRCDPISEHNRLYWYRQTLGQGPEFLTYFQNEAQLEKSRLLSDRFSAERPKGSFSTLEIQRTEQGDSAMYLCATMDRVNEQYFGPGTRLTVT.

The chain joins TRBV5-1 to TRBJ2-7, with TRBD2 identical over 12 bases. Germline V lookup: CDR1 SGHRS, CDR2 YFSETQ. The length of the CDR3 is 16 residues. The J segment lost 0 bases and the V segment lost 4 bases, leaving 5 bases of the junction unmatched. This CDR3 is CASSRLAGGDSYEQYF. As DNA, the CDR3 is TGCGCCAGCAGCAGGCTAGCGGGAGGGGACTCCTACGAGCAGTACTTC.

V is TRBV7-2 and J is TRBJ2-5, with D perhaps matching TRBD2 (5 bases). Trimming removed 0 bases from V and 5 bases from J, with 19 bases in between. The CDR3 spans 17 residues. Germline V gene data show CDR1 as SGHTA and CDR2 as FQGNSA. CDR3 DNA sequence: TGTGCCAGCAGCTTAGCCGTGCGCTTTCAGGCGGGTGAGACCCAGTACTTC. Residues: CASSLAVRFQAGETQYF.

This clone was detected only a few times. The DNA for the CDR3 is TGCGCCAGCAGCTGGTATAGCGGGAGGGGAAGAGAGACCCAGTACTTC. Translation gives CASSWYSGRGRETQYF. The chain couples TRBV5-1 to TRBJ2-5; 11 positions agree with TRBD2. This CDR3 contains 16 residues. J lost 4 bases, V lost 3 bases, and 8 bases had no gene match. Germline V gene sequence: CDR1 SGHRS, CDR2 YFSETQ.

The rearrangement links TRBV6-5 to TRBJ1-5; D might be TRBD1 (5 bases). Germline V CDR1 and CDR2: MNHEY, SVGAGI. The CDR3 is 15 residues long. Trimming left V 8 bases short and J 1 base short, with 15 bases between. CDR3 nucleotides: TGTGCCAGCTCCAACTCGGGGGTAAGCAATCAGCCCCAGCATTTT. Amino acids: CASSNSGVSNQPQHF.

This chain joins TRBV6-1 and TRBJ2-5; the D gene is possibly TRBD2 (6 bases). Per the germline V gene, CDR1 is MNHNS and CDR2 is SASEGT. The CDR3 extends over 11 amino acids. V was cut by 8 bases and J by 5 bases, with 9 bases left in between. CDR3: CASGRGETQYF. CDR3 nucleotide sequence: TGTGCCAGCGGGCGGGGTGAGACCCAGTACTTC.

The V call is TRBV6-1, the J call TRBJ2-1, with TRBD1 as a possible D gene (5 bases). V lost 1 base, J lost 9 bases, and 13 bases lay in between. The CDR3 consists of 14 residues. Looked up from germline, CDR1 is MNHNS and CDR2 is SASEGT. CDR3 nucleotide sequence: TGTGCCAGCAGTGAAGGATGGGGCCGAGGTGAGCAGTTCTTC. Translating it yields CASSEGWGRGEQFF.

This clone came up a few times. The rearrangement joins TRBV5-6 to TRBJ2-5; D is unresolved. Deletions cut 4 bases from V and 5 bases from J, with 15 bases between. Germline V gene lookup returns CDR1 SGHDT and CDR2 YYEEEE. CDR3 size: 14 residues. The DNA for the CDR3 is TGTGCCAGCAGCCATTGGGCCCTCCGGGAGACCCAGTACTTC. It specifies CASSHWALRETQYF.

CDR3 sequence: CASSRDRSLNEQFF. For the CDR3, the DNA is TGTGCCAGTAGTAGGGACAGGTCCTTAAATGAGCAGTTCTTC. The chain links TRBV19 to TRBJ2-1; TRBD1 matches at 8 bases. Germline values: CDR1 LNHDA, CDR2 SQIVND (reference sequence). After removal of 4 bases from V and 7 bases from J, the junction contained 6 bases not matched to a gene. The CDR3 is 14 residues long. Combining the CDR3 with reference TRBV19 and TRBJ2-1 gives the whole variable domain DGGITQSPKYLFRKEGQNVTLSCEQNLNHDAMYWYRQDPGQGLRLIYYSQIVNDFQKGDIAEGYSVSREKKESFPLTVTSAQKNPTAFYLCASSRDRSLNEQFFGPGTRLTVL.

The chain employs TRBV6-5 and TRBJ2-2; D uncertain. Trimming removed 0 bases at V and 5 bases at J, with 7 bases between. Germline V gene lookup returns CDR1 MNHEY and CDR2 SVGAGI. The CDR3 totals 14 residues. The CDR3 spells CASSYSSLTGELFF. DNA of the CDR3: TGTGCCAGCAGTTACTCCTCTTTGACCGGGGAGCTGTTTTTT.

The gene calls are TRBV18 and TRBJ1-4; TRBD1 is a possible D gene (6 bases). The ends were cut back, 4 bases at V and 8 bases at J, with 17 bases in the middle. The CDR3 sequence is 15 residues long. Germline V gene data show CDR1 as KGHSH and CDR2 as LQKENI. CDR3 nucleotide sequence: TGTGCCAGCTCACGGGGGCGAGGGGAGGGAGAAAAACTGTTTTTT. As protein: CASSRGRGEGEKLFF.

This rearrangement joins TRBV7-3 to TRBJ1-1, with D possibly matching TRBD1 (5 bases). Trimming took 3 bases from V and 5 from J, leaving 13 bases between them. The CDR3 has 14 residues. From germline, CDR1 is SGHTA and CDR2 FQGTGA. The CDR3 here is CASSFLGEGTEAFF. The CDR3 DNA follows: TGTGCCAGCAGCTTTTTGGGGGAGGGTACTGAAGCTTTCTTT.

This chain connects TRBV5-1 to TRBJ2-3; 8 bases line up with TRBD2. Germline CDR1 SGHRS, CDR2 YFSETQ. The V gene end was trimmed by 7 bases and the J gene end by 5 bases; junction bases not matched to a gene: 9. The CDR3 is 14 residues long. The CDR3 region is CASSQGLELDTQYF. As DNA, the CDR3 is TGCGCCAGCTCTCAGGGACTAGAATTAGATACGCAGTATTTT.

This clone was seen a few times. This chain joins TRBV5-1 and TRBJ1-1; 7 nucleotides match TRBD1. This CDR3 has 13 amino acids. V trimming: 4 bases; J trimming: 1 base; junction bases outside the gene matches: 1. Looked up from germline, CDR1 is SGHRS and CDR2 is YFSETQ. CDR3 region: CASSRQGNTEAFF. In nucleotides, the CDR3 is TGCGCCAGCAGCCGACAGGGGAACACTGAAGCTTTCTTT.

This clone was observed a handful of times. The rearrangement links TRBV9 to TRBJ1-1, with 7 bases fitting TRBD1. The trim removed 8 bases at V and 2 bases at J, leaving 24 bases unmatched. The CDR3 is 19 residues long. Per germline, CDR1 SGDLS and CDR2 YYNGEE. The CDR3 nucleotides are TGTGCCAGTCAGAGGGTCAGTTCAGGGGGAAAGAGGGGAAACACTGAAGCTTTCTTT. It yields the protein CASQRVSSGGKRGNTEAFF.

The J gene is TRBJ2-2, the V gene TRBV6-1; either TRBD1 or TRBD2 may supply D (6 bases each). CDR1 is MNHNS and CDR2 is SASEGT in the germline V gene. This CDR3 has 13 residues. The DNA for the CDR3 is TGTGCAAGCGGGTCCAGGGGCCCCGGGGAGCTGTTTTTT. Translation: CASGSRGPGELFF.